Listed below are T cell receptor beta chains from one sample, sequenced in a study of CD8 T cell repertoires and HIV-1 epitope variants. For these receptors, no antigen is known. TCRdb keeps only in-frame clones here, not all; method: immunoSEQ multiplex PCR. The sample includes about 2,900 clones, approximately 73% seen only once; the top ten take approximately 46%. Sequenced input: cultured CD8+ T cells derived from PBMCs. These receptors all come from a male donor with HIV. The CDR3 runs from the conserved cysteine through the conserved F or W. D genes are given only for firm matches. A row's size may be missing; if present it is once, few, many or a size class.

j_gene,v_gene,d_gene,abundance,CDR3aa,CDR3nt
TRBJ1-1,TRBV30,NA,NA,CAWSVGGLTEAFF,TGTGCCTGGAGTGTAGGGGGGCTCACTGAAGCTTTCTTT
TRBJ1-1,TRBV7-9,TRBD1,large,CASSLSGGSYEAFF,TGTGCCAGCAGCCTATCAGGGGGTAGCTATGAAGCTTTCTTT
TRBJ2-2,TRBV7-9,NA,few,CASSLKSSGELFF,TGTGCCAGCAGCTTGAAGAGTTCTGGGGAGCTGTTTTTT
TRBJ2-1,TRBV27,TRBD2,NA,CASSSRLAGGFGEQFF,TGTGCCAGCAGTTCCCGACTAGCGGGGGGGTTTGGTGAGCAGTTCTTC
TRBJ2-2,TRBV5-8,TRBD2,NA,CASSLAGRGTGELFF,TGTGCCAGCAGCTTAGCGGGGAGAGGCACCGGGGAGCTGTTTTTT
TRBJ2-3,TRBV9,NA,NA,CASSGLLGPDTQYF,TGTGCCAGCAGCGGACTGCTAGGGCCAGATACGCAGTATTTT
TRBJ1-1,TRBV27,TRBD1,NA,CASSPSQGGYTEAFF,TGTGCCAGCAGTCCTTCACAGGGGGGGTACACTGAAGCTTTCTTT
TRBJ2-5,TRBV10-3,TRBD1,NA,CAISDPGQGAGETQYF,TGTGCCATCAGTGACCCCGGACAGGGGGCCGGGGAGACCCAGTACTTC
TRBJ2-7,TRBV11-3,TRBD1,NA,CASSYTGDEQYF,TGTGCCAGCAGTTATACAGGGGACGAGCAGTACTTC
TRBJ2-5,TRBV5-4,NA,NA,CATPAETQYF,TGTGCCACCCCAGCGGAGACCCAGTACTTC
TRBJ2-3,TRBV29-1,NA,NA,CSVEGGPPRADTQYF,TGCAGCGTTGAAGGCGGACCGCCGAGGGCAGATACGCAGTATTTT
TRBJ2-1,TRBV15,NA,NA,CATRGPFPNEQFF,TGTGCCACAAGAGGACCGTTCCCCAATGAGCAGTTCTTC
TRBJ1-3,TRBV6-5,NA,NA,CASSYSQGSSGNTIYF,TGTGCCAGCAGTTACTCCCAGGGAAGCTCTGGAAACACCATATATTTT
TRBJ1-1,TRBV7-9,TRBD1,NA,CASSSPGTGVISTEAFF,TGTGCCAGCAGTTCCCCCGGGACAGGGGTGATTTCCACTGAAGCTTTCTTT
TRBJ2-2,TRBV7-2,TRBD2,NA,CASSLDWRERRGGELFF,TGTGCCAGCAGCTTAGACTGGCGGGAGAGGCGGGGCGGGGAGCTGTTTTTT
TRBJ2-6,TRBV29-1,NA,NA,CSVELLQISGANVLTF,TGCAGCGTTGAATTGCTACAGATCTCTGGGGCCAACGTCCTGACTTTC
TRBJ2-1,TRBV28,NA,NA,CASSFSLTNNEQFF,TGTGCCAGCAGTTTCAGCCTTACCAACAATGAGCAGTTCTTC
TRBJ1-1,TRBV28,NA,NA,CASSPYGDTEAFF,TGTGCCAGCAGTCCCTATGGTGACACTGAAGCTTTCTTT
TRBJ2-3,TRBV19,TRBD2,NA,CASSIGTISTDTQYF,TGTGCCAGTAGTATCGGGACTATTAGCACAGATACGCAGTATTTT
TRBJ2-7,TRBV6-1,NA,NA,CASSDQGSSYEQYF,TGTGCCAGCAGTGATCAGGGAAGCTCCTACGAGCAGTACTTC
TRBJ2-1,TRBV7-9,TRBD2,NA,CASSGDAGGYSYNEQFF,TGTGCCAGCAGCGGAGATGCGGGAGGTTACTCCTACAATGAGCAGTTCTTC
TRBJ1-1,TRBV5-1,NA,NA,CASSYSQGTEAFF,TGCGCCAGCAGCTATTCACAGGGCACTGAAGCTTTCTTT